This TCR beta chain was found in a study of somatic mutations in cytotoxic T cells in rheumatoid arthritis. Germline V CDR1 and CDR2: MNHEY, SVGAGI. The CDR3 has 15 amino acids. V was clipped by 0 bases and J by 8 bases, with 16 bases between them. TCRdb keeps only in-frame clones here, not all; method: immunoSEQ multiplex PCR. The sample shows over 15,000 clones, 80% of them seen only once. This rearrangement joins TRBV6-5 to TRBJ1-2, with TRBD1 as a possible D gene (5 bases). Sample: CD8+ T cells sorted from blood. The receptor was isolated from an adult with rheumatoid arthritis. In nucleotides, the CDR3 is TGTGCCAGCAGTTACTCGGCAGGGAGTAGAGGAGGCTACACCTTC. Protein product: CASSYSAGSRGGYTF.